The 24 T cell receptor beta chains below all came from one sample that was sequenced in a study of shared T cell receptors in the human thymus. The data were produced by immunoSEQ multiplex PCR, yet TCRdb's version contains in-frame clones alone and is incomplete. Found here are hundreds of thousands of clones, 70% to 90% of them singletons; the top ten hold 0.0094%. This sample also appeared in a second study, on human thymus T cells.

Sequenced: thymocytes. Receptor source: a boy less than two years old with a congenital heart defect.

The chain recombines TRBV5-1 with TRBJ2-1; a weak D match, TRBD2 (5 bases). V lost 1 base and J lost 0, with 23 bases in between. Germline V gene lookup returns CDR1 SGHRS and CDR2 YFSETQ. The CDR3 covers 20 residues. The DNA for the CDR3 is TGCGCCAGCAGCTTGTTGGAGACTATTGGGAACCCGAGCTCCTACAATGAGCAGTTCTTC. This sequence encodes CASSLLETIGNPSSYNEQFF. Full variable domain (remainder filled in from reference TRBV5-1 and TRBJ2-1): KAGVTQTPRYLIKTRGQQVTLSCSPISGHRSVSWYQQTPGQGLQFLFEYFSETQRNKGNFPGRFSGRQFSNSRSEMNVSTLELGDSALYLCASSLLETIGNPSSYNEQFFGPGTRLTVL.

With respect to this clone: The sample contains more than one DNA sequence encoding this CDR3. CDR3 coding DNA: TGTGCCAGCAGCGTAGTGGCAGATTCCTACGAGCAGTACTTC. It specifies CASSVVADSYEQYF. This chain joins TRBV9 and TRBJ2-7; D unresolved. The CDR3 has 14 amino acids. V dropped 0 bases and J dropped 1 base, with 8 bases sitting between them. From germline, CDR1 is SGDLS and CDR2 YYNGEE.

The genes are TRBV30 and TRBJ2-7; 9 bases are shared with TRBD2. The CDR3 has 14 residues. The junction had 6 bases not matched to a gene; V was cut back by 3 bases and J by 3 bases. CDR1 is GTSNPN, CDR2 SVGIG, per germline (reference sequence). Written as DNA, the CDR3 is TGTGCCTGGAGAACCCTAGCGGGAAACTACGAGCAGTACTTC. This encodes CAWRTLAGNYEQYF.

This chain uses TRBV6-1 with TRBJ1-1; a possible D gene is TRBD1 (6 bases). Germline CDR1 MNHNS, CDR2 SASEGT. The CDR3 extends over 14 amino acids. With 7 bases removed from V and 1 base from J, the gap between germline ends came to 13 bases. In nucleotides, the CDR3 is TGTGCCAGCACTAAACGACAGGCGAACACTGAAGCTTTCTTT. It codes for CASTKRQANTEAFF.

The CDR3 DNA sequence: TGTGCGGAAGCGGGGGGCGGCACCGGGGAGCTGTTTTTT. It translates to CAEAGGGTGELFF. The chain uses TRBV11-3 and TRBJ2-2; 9 bases agree with TRBD2. Germline V gene lookup returns CDR1 SGHNT and CDR2 YENEEA. The CDR3 is made up of 13 amino acids.

The chain is built from TRBV28 and TRBJ1-3, with no clear D. V was shortened by 8 bases and J by 0 bases, with 11 bases between the two germline ends. CDR1 and CDR2 (germline): MDHEN, SYDVKM. The CDR3 contains 14 residues. The chain's CDR3 is CASVTDTSGNTIYF. CDR3 nucleotide sequence: TGTGCCAGCGTTACAGACACCTCTGGAAACACCATATATTTT.

The chain couples TRBV2 to TRBJ2-7; TRBD2 is a possible D gene (5 bases). The CDR3 sequence is 14 residues long. Trimming left V 7 bases short and J 11 bases short, with 24 bases between. Germline V lookup: CDR1 SNHLY, CDR2 FYNNEI. The CDR3 spells CASTEGETDPGEYF. CDR3 DNA: TGTGCCAGCACTGAGGGTGAAACGGATCCCGGGGAGTACTTC.

The CDR3 reads CASTRGEGPLHF. Here the CDR3 DNA reads TGCGCCAGCACCCGGGGGGAAGGACCCCTCCACTTT. The V and J genes are TRBV5-1 and TRBJ1-6; a possible D gene is TRBD1 (5 bases). This CDR3 is built from 12 residues. CDR1 is SGHRS, CDR2 YFSETQ, per germline. V dropped 6 bases and J dropped 12 bases, with 13 bases sitting between them.

The chain has TRBV27 and TRBJ2-7; 10 nucleotides line up with TRBD1. From germline, CDR1 is MNHEY and CDR2 SMNVEV (reference sequence). This CDR3 spans 17 amino acids. After removal of 6 bases from V and 5 bases from J, the junction contained 16 bases not matched to a gene. The CDR3 reads CASRPTRQGALIDEQYF. Written as DNA, the CDR3 is TGTGCCAGCAGACCTACACGACAGGGGGCCCTTATCGACGAGCAGTACTTC.

With respect to this clone: The junction and the germline gene differ at one end; a read error may be behind it. The chain joins TRBV30 to TRBJ2-1, with TRBD2 identical over 7 bases. CDR1 and CDR2 (germline): GTSNPN, SVGIG (reference sequence). The CDR3 is made up of 16 amino acids. The CDR3 region is CAWSAPWAGENNGQFF. In nucleotides, the CDR3 is TGTGCCTGGAGTGCACCTTGGGCGGGAGAGAACAATGGGCAGTTCTTC.

The V call is TRBV28, the J call TRBJ2-7, with D perhaps TRBD2 (5 bases). V shed 8 bases and J shed 1 base, with 15 bases lying between them. The CDR3 has 14 amino acids. Germline V gives CDR1 MDHEN, CDR2 SYDVKM. This CDR3 reads CASSPMEDSYEQYF. Written as DNA, the CDR3 is TGTGCCAGCTCCCCGATGGAGGATTCCTACGAGCAGTACTTC. The full variable domain, its missing parts supplied by reference TRBV28 and TRBJ2-7, is DVKVTQSSRYLVKRTGEKVFLECVQDMDHENMFWYRQDPGLGLRLIYFSYDVKMKEKGDIPEGYSVSREKKERFSLILESASTNQTSMYLCASSPMEDSYEQYFGPGTRLTVT.

The rearrangement uses TRBV9 and TRBJ2-3, with a weak D call TRBD2 (5 bases). Germline CDR1 reads SGDLS; CDR2 reads YYNGEE. The V and J ends lost 5 bases and 2 bases respectively, with 21 bases between them. This CDR3 is 17 amino acids long. The CDR3 sequence is CASSREKGEWHTDTQYF. Written as DNA, the CDR3 is TGTGCCAGCAGTAGGGAGAAGGGCGAATGGCACACAGATACGCAGTATTTT.

V gene TRBV14 combines with J gene TRBJ2-3; D is unclear. The germline CDR1 and CDR2 sequences are SGHDN and FVKESK. Trimming took 0 bases from V and 4 from J, leaving 14 bases between them. The CDR3 is 16 amino acids. The chain's CDR3 is CASSQDSRWKSDTQYF. CDR3 bases: TGTGCCAGCAGCCAAGACTCGCGGTGGAAATCAGATACGCAGTATTTT.

The V and J genes are TRBV29-1 and TRBJ2-1; 7 positions match TRBD2. The CDR3 totals 17 residues. Trimming at V came to 6 bases and at J to 2 bases, leaving 16 bases not matched to a gene. The V gene's germline CDR1 is SQVTM and CDR2 ANQGSEA. In DNA, the CDR3 is TGCAGCGTCCGTTGGTCCTACGGGGGACTACCCTACAATGAGCAGTTCTTC. It specifies CSVRWSYGGLPYNEQFF.

CDR3 loop: CASSLEQGILDLSYEQYF. The CDR3, as DNA: TGTGCCAGCAGCTTAGAACAGGGAATATTAGACTTATCCTACGAGCAGTACTTC. The chain joins TRBV11-2 to TRBJ2-7, with D tentatively TRBD1 (6 bases). The CDR3 has 18 amino acids. Germline assignment: CDR1 SGHAT and CDR2 FQNNGV. The V and J ends lost 0 bases and 1 base respectively, with 19 bases between them.

Here the CDR3 reads CASSFAGGLSYEQYF. In nucleotides, the CDR3 is TGTGCCAGCAGCTTCGCAGGGGGCCTTTCCTACGAGCAGTACTTC. The rearrangement uses TRBV7-2 and TRBJ2-7, with 8 positions matching TRBD1. Looked up from germline, CDR1 is SGHTA and CDR2 is FQGNSA. The CDR3 has 15 residues. V gave up 3 bases and J gave up 1 base; unmatched junction bases: 5.

The V and J genes are TRBV7-8 and TRBJ2-1; 8 nucleotides agree with TRBD2. V lost 2 bases to trimming and J lost 3 bases; unmatched junction nucleotides: 12. The CDR3 sequence is 18 residues long. The germline V gene has CDR1 SGHVS and CDR2 FQNEAQ. CDR3 in amino acids: CASSLPGPKRGLYNEQFF. The CDR3 DNA reads as TGTGCCAGCAGCTTACCAGGCCCAAAGCGGGGGCTCTACAATGAGCAGTTCTTC.

This clone has a single count. The chain joins TRBV18 to TRBJ2-5, with 7 positions matching TRBD1. V lost 5 bases and J lost 3; bases outside the gene matches: 12. This CDR3 is 16 amino acids long. From germline, CDR1 is KGHSH and CDR2 LQKENI. The CDR3 is CASSSFRQGGEETQYF. As DNA, the CDR3 is TGTGCCAGCTCAAGCTTCAGACAGGGTGGGGAAGAGACCCAGTACTTC. The whole variable domain, filled in from reference TRBV18 and TRBJ2-5, reads NAGVMQNPRHLVRRRGQEARLRCSPMKGHSHVYWYRQLPEEGLKFMVYLQKENIIDESGMPKERFSAEFPKEGPSILRIQQVVRGDSAAYFCASSSFRQGGEETQYFGPGTRLLVL.

V usage is TRBV28 and J usage is TRBJ2-7, with TRBD1 matching 7 bases. Trimming removed 4 bases from V and 2 bases from J; junction bases left unmatched: 14. CDR3 length: 17 residues. Germline V gene sequence: CDR1 MDHEN, CDR2 SYDVKM. Here the CDR3 DNA reads TGTGCCAGCAGTTCTTACCCCGTCGACAGGGTTGCCTACGAGCAGTACTTC. Its translation is CASSSYPVDRVAYEQYF.

The chain uses TRBV5-5 and TRBJ1-5; no definite D call. Germline-derived CDR1 and CDR2 are SGHKS and YYEKEE (reference sequence). Trimming pared 3 bases from V and 5 bases from J, leaving 18 bases between. The CDR3 is 16 amino acids. The CDR3: CASSWGLRREDQPQHF. In DNA form, the CDR3 reads TGTGCCAGCAGCTGGGGTCTTCGTAGGGAGGATCAGCCCCAGCATTTT.

The genes are TRBV7-9 and TRBJ1-2; 8 positions match TRBD1. Trimming cost V 5 bases and J 0 bases; bases outside gene matches: 8. In germline, CDR1 is SEHNR, CDR2 FQNEAQ (reference sequence). The CDR3 is 16 amino acids. The CDR3 is CASSLTDRATNYGYTF. The CDR3 DNA sequence: TGTGCCAGCAGCCTAACGGACAGGGCCACTAACTATGGCTACACCTTC.

The genes are TRBV12-5 and TRBJ1-1, with a weak D call TRBD1 (6 bases). Trimming shortened V by 7 bases and J by 2 bases, and 14 bases separated the two germline ends. This CDR3 contains 14 residues. Looked up from germline, CDR1 is LGHNT and CDR2 is FRNRAP. The CDR3 sequence is CASVLRTDNTEAFF. CDR3 bases: TGTGCTAGTGTTCTTAGGACAGACAACACTGAAGCTTTCTTT. The full variable domain, with the rest looked up from reference TRBV12-5 and TRBJ1-1, is DARVTQTPRHKVTEMGQEVTMRCQPILGHNTVFWYRQTMMQGLELLAYFRNRAPLDDSGMPKDRFSAEMPDATLATLKIQPSEPRDSAVYFCASVLRTDNTEAFFGQGTRLTVV.

The genes are TRBV28 and TRBJ2-1; TRBD2 agrees at 7 bases. The CDR3 covers 14 residues. V shed 4 bases and J 7 bases; nucleotides not matched to a gene: 7. Germline V gene lookup returns CDR1 MDHEN and CDR2 SYDVKM. CDR3 DNA: TGTGCCAGCAGTTGCCCGATGCGGGGGAATGAGCAGTTCTTC. It translates to CASSCPMRGNEQFF.

The rearrangement links TRBV14 to TRBJ2-3; the match to TRBD1 covers 10 bases. Per the germline V gene, CDR1 is SGHDN and CDR2 is FVKESK. The CDR3 contains 16 residues. The V and J ends lost 0 bases and 4 bases, in that order; junction bases with no gene match: 4. Written as DNA, the CDR3 is TGTGCCAGCAGCCAAGATGGGACAGGGGCCGCAGATACGCAGTATTTT. As protein: CASSQDGTGAADTQYF.